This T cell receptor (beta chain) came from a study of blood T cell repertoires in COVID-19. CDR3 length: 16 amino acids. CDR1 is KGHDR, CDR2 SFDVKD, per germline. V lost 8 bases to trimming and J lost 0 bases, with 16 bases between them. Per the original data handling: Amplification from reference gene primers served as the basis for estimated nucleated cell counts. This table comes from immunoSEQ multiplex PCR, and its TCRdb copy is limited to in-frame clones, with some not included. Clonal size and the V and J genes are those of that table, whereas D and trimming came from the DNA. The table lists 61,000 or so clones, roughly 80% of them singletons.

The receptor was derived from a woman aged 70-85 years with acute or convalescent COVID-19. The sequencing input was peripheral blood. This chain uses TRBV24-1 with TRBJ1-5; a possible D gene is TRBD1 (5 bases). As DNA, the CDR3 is TGTGCCACCACCCCCAGGGCGAGCGTTAGCAATCAGCCCCAGCATTTT. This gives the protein CATTPRASVSNQPQHF.